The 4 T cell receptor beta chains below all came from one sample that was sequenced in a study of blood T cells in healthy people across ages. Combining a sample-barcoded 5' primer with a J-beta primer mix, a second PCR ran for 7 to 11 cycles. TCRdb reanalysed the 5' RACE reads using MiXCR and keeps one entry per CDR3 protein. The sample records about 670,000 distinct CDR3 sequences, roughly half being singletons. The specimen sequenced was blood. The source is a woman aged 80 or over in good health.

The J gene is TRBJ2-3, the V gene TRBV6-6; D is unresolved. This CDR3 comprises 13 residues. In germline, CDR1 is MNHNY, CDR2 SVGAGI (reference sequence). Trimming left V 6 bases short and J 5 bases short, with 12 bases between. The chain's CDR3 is CASSLPAGDTQYF. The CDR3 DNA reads TGTGCCAGCAGCCTGCCGGCCGGAGATACGCAGTATTTT.

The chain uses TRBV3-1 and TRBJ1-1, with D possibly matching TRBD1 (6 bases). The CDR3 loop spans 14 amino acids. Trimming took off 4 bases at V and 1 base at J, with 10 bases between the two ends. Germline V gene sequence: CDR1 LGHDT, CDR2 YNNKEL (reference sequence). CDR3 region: CASSRGAANTEAFF. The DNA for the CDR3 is TGTGCCAGCAGCCGGGGGGCAGCGAACACTGAAGCTTTCTTT.

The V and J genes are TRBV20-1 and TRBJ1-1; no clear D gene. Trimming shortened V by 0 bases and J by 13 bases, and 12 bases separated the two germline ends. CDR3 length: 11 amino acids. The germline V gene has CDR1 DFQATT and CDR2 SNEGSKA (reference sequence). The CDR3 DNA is TGCAGTGCTAGAGAGCAATTTGTGGTTTTCTTT. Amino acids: CSAREQFVVFF.

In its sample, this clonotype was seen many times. The CDR3 region is CSVDAASGRGYNEQFF. Written as DNA, the CDR3 is TGCAGCGTTGATGCGGCTAGCGGGAGGGGATACAATGAGCAGTTCTTC. The chain uses TRBV29-1 and TRBJ2-1; TRBD2 agrees at 12 bases. The CDR3 is 16 amino acids. Germline V lookup: CDR1 SQVTM, CDR2 ANQGSEA. J was trimmed by 4 bases and V by 3 bases; bases with no gene match: 7.